The present entry profiles one T cell receptor (beta chain) with its context. Antigen: not known. The CDR3 is made up of 13 amino acids. The ends were cut back, 6 bases at V and 0 bases at J, with 8 bases in the middle. Germline V lookup: CDR1 ENHRY, CDR2 SYGVKD. This entry belongs to a study of CD8+CD57+ T cells in acquired aplastic anemia. The study's findings and limits: A set of twenty-nine CD8+ CDR3 sequences was shared between patients and controls, and these sequences appeared highly expressed in patients. In CD8+ cells, Simpson's diversity showed no significant difference between patients and controls.

CD8+CD57+ cell expansion, shown by flow cytometry, had occurred in the patients selected for sequencing. No therapy was given to patients before blood sampling. Genomic DNA templated the TCR beta VDJ and CDR3 profiling. MiXCR was run by TCRdb on the reads, yielding one entry per CDR3 protein. The sample consists of about 470,000 distinct CDR3 sequences, around 33% of them appearing once. Material for sequencing was sorted CD4+, CD8+, or CD8+CD57+ T cells (not recorded which) from PBMCs. The chain is built from TRBV10-3 and TRBJ1-1; D is perhaps TRBD1 (5 bases). This sequence originates from a human donor with aplastic anemia. CDR3 amino acids: CAISRAMNTEAFF. CDR3 bases: TGTGCCATCAGCAGGGCGATGAACACTGAAGCTTTCTTT.